The clone carrying this TCR beta chain appeared a single time. Only patients with CD8+CD57+ cell expansion on flow cytometry were chosen for sequencing. Profiling of TCR beta VDJ combinations and CDR3 sequences used genomic DNA as template. TCRdb reanalysed the reads using MiXCR and keeps one entry per CDR3 protein. This table holds roughly 180,000 distinct CDR3 sequences, roughly 63% found once. This sample stems from a study of CD8+CD57+ T cells in acquired aplastic anemia. The V and J ends lost 2 bases and 1 base respectively, with 6 bases between them. The CDR3 covers 14 residues. Per germline, CDR1 SGHTA and CDR2 FQGNSA.

Sequencing was done on a sample of sorted CD4+, CD8+, or CD8+CD57+ T cells (not recorded which) from PBMCs. The rearrangement links TRBV7-2 to TRBJ1-5; no reliable D call. The clonotype was recovered from a human donor with aplastic anemia. The CDR3 coding sequence is TGTGCCAGCAGCTTATTGCCAAGCAATCAGCCCCAGCATTTT. This sequence encodes CASSLLPSNQPQHF.